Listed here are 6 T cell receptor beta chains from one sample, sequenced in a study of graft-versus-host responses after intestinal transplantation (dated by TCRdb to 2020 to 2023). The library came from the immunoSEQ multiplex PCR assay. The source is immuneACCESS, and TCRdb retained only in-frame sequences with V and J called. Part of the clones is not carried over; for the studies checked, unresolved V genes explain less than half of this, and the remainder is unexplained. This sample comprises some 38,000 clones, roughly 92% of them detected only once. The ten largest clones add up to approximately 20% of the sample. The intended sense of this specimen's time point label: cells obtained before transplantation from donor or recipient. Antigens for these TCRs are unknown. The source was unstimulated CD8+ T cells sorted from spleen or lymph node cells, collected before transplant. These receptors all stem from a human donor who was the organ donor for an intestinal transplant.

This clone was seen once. The CDR3 loop is CASSHGLADTQYF. The DNA of the CDR3 is TGTGCCAGCAGCCATGGTTTGGCAGATACGCAGTATTTT. The rearrangement joins TRBV14 to TRBJ2-3; D unclear. Trimming cost V 3 bases and J 4 bases, with 8 bases left between them. The CDR3 runs 13 residues. Germline V CDR1 and CDR2: SGHDN, FVKESK.

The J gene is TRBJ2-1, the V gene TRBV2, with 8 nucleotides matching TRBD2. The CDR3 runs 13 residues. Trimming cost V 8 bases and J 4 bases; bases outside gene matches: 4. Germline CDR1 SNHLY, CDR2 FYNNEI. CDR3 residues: CASFQREYNEQFF. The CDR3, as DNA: TGTGCCAGCTTTCAGCGGGAGTACAATGAGCAGTTCTTC.

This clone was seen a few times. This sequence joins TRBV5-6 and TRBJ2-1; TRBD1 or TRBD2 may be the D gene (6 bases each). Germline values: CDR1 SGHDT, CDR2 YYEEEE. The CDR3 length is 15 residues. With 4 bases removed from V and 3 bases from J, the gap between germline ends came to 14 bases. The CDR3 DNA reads TGTGCCAGCAGCATAAGGGGGGTCGGCTACAATGAGCAGTTCTTC. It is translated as CASSIRGVGYNEQFF.

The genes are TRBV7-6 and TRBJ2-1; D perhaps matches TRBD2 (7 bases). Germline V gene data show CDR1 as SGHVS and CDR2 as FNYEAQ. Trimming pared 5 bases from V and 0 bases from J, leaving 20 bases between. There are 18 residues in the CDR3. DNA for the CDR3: TGTGCCAGCAGCGTCCTTGCTAGCGGACAGAGCTCCTACAATGAGCAGTTCTTC. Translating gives CASSVLASGQSSYNEQFF. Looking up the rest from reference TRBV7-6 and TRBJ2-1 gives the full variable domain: GAGVSQSPRYKVTKRGQDVALRCDPISGHVSLYWYRQALGQGPEFLTYFNYEAQQDKSGLPNDRFSAERPEGSISTLTIQRTEQRDSAMYRCASSVLASGQSSYNEQFFGPGTRLTVL.

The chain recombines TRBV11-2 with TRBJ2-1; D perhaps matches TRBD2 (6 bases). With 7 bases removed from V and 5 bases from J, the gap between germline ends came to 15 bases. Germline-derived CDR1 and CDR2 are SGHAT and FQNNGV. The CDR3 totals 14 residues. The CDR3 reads CASTTGLDNNEQFF. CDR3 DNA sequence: TGTGCCAGCACCACGGGACTCGACAACAATGAGCAGTTCTTC.

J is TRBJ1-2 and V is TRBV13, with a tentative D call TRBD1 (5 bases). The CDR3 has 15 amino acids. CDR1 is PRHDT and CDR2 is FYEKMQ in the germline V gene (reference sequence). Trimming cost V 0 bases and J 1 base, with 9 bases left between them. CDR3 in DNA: TGTGCCAGCAGCTTAGGCCAGGGATATAACTATGGCTACACCTTC. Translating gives CASSLGQGYNYGYTF.